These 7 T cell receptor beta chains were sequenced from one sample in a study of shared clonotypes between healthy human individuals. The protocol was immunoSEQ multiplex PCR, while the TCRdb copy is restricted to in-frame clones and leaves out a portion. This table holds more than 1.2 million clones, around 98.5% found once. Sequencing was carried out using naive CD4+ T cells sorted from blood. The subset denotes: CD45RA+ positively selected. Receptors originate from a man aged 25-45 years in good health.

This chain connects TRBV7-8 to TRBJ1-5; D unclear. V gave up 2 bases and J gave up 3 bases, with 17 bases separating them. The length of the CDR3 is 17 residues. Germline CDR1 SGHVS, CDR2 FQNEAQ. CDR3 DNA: TGTGCCAGCAGCTTAATATGGACGGGGTCCCCCAATCAGCCCCAGCATTTT. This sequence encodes CASSLIWTGSPNQPQHF.

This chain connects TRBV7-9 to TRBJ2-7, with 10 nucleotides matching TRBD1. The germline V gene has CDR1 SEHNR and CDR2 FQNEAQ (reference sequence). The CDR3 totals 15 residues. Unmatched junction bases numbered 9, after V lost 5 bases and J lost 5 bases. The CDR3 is CASSRADRGLDEQYF. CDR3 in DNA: TGTGCCAGCAGCAGGGCTGACAGGGGGCTCGACGAGCAGTACTTC.

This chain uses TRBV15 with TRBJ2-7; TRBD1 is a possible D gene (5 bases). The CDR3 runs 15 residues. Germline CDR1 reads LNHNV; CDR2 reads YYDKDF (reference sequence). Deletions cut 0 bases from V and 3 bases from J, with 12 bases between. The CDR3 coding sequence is TGTGCCACCAGCAGAGAAGGTGGGGCGAACTACGAGCAGTACTTC. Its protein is CATSREGGANYEQYF.

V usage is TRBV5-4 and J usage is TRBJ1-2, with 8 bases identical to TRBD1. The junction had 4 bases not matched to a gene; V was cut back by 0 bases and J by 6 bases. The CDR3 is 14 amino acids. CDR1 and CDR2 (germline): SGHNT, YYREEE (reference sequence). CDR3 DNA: TGTGCCAGCAGCTTGGGGCCGACAGGGGATGGCTACACCTTC. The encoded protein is CASSLGPTGDGYTF.

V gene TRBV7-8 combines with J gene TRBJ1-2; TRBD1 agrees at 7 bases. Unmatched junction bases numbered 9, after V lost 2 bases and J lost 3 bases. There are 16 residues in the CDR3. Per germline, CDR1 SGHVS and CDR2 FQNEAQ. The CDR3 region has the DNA TGTGCCAGCAGCTTATTCTTGCAGGGGGTGGACTATGGCTACACCTTC. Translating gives CASSLFLQGVDYGYTF. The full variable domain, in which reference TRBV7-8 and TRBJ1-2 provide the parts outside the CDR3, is GAGVSQSPRYKVAKRGQDVALRCDPISGHVSLFWYQQALGQGPEFLTYFQNEAQLDKSGLPSDRFFAERPEGSVSTLKIQRTQQEDSAVYLCASSLFLQGVDYGYTFGSGTRLTVV.

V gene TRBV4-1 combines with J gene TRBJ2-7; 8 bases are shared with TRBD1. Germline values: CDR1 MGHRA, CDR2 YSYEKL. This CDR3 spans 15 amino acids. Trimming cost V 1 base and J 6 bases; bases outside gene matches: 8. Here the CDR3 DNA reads TGCGCCAGCAGCCAAGGGGGCAGGGGGCACGGCGAGCAGTACTTC. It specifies CASSQGGRGHGEQYF.

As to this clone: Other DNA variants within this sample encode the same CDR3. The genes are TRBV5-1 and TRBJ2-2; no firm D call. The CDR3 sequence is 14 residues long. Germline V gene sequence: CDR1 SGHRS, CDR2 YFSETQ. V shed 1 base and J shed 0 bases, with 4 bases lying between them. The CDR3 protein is CASSLSSNTGELFF. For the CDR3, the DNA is TGCGCCAGCAGCTTGTCGTCGAACACCGGGGAGCTGTTTTTT. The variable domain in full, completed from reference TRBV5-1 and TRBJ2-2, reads KAGVTQTPRYLIKTRGQQVTLSCSPISGHRSVSWYQQTPGQGLQFLFEYFSETQRNKGNFPGRFSGRQFSNSRSEMNVSTLELGDSALYLCASSLSSNTGELFFGEGSRLTVL.